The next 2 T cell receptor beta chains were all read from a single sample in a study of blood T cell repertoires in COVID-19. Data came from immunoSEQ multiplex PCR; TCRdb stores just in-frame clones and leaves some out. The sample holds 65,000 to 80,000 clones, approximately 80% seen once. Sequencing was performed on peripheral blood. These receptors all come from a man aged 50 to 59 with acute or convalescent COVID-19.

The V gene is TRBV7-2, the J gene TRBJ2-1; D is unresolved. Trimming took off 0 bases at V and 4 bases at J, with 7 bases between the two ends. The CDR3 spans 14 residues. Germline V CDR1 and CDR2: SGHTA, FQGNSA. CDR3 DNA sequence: TGTGCCAGCAGCTTAGCGAGGTTATACAATGAGCAGTTCTTC. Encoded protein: CASSLARLYNEQFF. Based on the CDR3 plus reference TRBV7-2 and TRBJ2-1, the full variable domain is GAGVSQSPSNKVTEKGKDVELRCDPISGHTALYWYRQSLGQGLEFLIYFQGNSAPDKSGLPSDRFSAERTGGSVSTLTIQRTQQEDSAVYLCASSLARLYNEQFFGPGTRLTVL.

CDR3 nucleotides: TGTGCCAGCAGCCAAGGGACAGGGGATCCGGGAGAGCAGTACTTC. The encoded protein is CASSQGTGDPGEQYF. V is TRBV4-2 and J is TRBJ2-7; 9 positions match TRBD1. Germline CDR1 and CDR2: LGHNA and YNFKEQ. The CDR3 sequence is 15 residues long. V gave up 1 base and J gave up 7 bases; unmatched junction bases: 8.